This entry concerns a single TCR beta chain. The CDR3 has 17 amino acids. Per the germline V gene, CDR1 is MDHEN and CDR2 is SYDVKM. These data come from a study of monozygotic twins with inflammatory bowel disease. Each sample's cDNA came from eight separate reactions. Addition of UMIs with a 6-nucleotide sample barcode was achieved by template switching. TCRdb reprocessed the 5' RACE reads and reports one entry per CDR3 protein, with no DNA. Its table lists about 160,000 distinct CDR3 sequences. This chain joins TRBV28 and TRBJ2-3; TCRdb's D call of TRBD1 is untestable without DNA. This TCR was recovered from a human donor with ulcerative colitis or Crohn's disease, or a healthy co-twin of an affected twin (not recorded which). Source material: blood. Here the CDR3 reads CASSYDTPGQATDTQYF.